The sample holds many counts of the clone carrying this TCR beta chain. This entry belongs to a study of T-cell memory formation after mild COVID-19. Background on the study: Largely donor-specific TCR clusters were found.

TCR alpha and TCR beta cDNA libraries with sample barcodes and UMIs came from 5'RACE using constant-segment primers. MiXCR was run by TCRdb on the 5' RACE reads, yielding one entry per CDR3 protein. The sample contains 30,000 to 45,000 distinct CDR3 sequences, around 10% of which appear only once. The sequenced sample was PBMCs or a T cell subset sorted from them (not recorded which). This clonotype was obtained from a man in his late teens or twenties who had mild COVID-19 (a few samples of this study predate the infection). Cell type and time point are not known.

DNA for the CDR3: TGTGCCAGCAGTCCACCGAGGTCCGTTGACGAGCAGTTCTTC. Translating it yields CASSPPRSVDEQFF. The V gene is TRBV28, the J gene TRBJ2-1; no definite D call. This CDR3 has 14 residues. Germline CDR1 MDHEN, CDR2 SYDVKM. V was trimmed by 5 bases and J by 10 bases, leaving 18 bases between them.